This TCR beta chain was captured in a study of blood T cell repertoires in COVID-19. Study-level information: The United States, Italy and Spain were the sources of the acute and convalescent COVID-19 samples. T cells, B-cell-depleted T cells, or PBMCs provided the cDNA or gDNA that served as material.

This clone appeared once. Original data processing: Cell counts per sample came from amplifying reference gene primers. Sequenced by immunoSEQ multiplex PCR; TCRdb stores in-frame clones only, minus some. The DNA was the basis for D and trimming; V, J and clone size are from that table. This table holds around 250,000 clones, roughly 84% found once. CDR1 is DFQATT and CDR2 is SNEGSKA in the germline V gene (reference sequence). The CDR3 runs 11 residues. Trimming removed 2 bases at V and 8 bases at J, with 7 bases between. Sequenced material: peripheral blood. The J gene is TRBJ2-1, the V gene TRBV20-1; D unresolved. This sequence was found in a woman aged 40 to 50 who had recovered from COVID-19. CDR3 protein: CSARSGHEQFF. For the CDR3, the DNA is TGCAGTGCTAGATCTGGCCATGAGCAGTTCTTC.